The 23 T cell receptor beta chains in this list originate from one sample, sequenced in a study of neurological immune-mediated disorders. TCRdb redid the calling of the 5' RACE reads with MiXCR, one entry per CDR3 protein. The sample has about 31,000 distinct CDR3 sequences, approximately 4.1% seen once. Sequencing was carried out using CD4+ T cells from blood. The source is a woman aged 40 to 50 in good health.

This clonotype was counted ten times or more. The rearrangement links TRBV19 to TRBJ1-1, with 9 bases lining up with TRBD1. Germline V gene data show CDR1 as LNHDA and CDR2 as SQIVND (reference sequence). This CDR3 has 17 amino acids. Trimming cost V 7 bases and J 0 bases; bases outside gene matches: 12. The CDR3 protein is CASKDTRTGDVNTEAFF. The CDR3 region has the DNA TGTGCCAGTAAGGATACAAGGACAGGGGACGTGAACACTGAAGCTTTCTTT. Looking up the rest from reference TRBV19 and TRBJ1-1 gives the full variable domain: DGGITQSPKYLFRKEGQNVTLSCEQNLNHDAMYWYRQDPGQGLRLIYYSQIVNDFQKGDIAEGYSVSREKKESFPLTVTSAQKNPTAFYLCASKDTRTGDVNTEAFFGQGTRLTVV.

In this sample, this clonotype turned up many times. This chain uses TRBV6-5 with TRBJ1-1; 8 nucleotides align to TRBD1. With V trimmed by 2 bases and J by 2 bases, 4 bases remained unmatched. Germline CDR1 MNHEY, CDR2 SVGAGI. This CDR3 contains 15 residues. CDR3 nucleotides: TGTGCCAGCAGTTACACAGGGGGTTTTAACACTGAAGCTTTCTTT. Its protein product is CASSYTGGFNTEAFF.

This clonotype showed up many times. The chain carries TRBV20-1 and TRBJ2-1, with 7 bases that match TRBD2. The CDR3 extends over 14 amino acids. Trimming took 5 bases from V and 6 from J; bases not matched to a gene: 10. Germline V lookup: CDR1 DFQATT, CDR2 SNEGSKA (reference sequence). CDR3 amino acids: CSAGVAGRLNEQFF. For the CDR3, the DNA is TGCAGTGCTGGGGTAGCGGGCCGACTCAATGAGCAGTTCTTC.

This clonotype was observed many times. The gene calls are TRBV4-2 and TRBJ1-1; possible D gene TRBD1, 5 bases. The CDR3 runs 14 residues. Deletions cut 4 bases from V and 8 bases from J, with 17 bases between. The V gene's germline CDR1 is LGHNA and CDR2 YNFKEQ. The CDR3 is CASSRRGGVIEAFF. CDR3 in DNA: TGTGCCAGCAGCCGACGTGGGGGGGTTATCGAAGCTTTCTTT.

This clonotype was recorded many times. The chain carries TRBV5-6 and TRBJ2-7; D unresolved. Between the trimmed V and J ends, which lost 0 bases and 2 bases, there was a span of 6 bases. There are 13 residues in the CDR3. The germline CDR1 and CDR2 sequences are SGHDT and YYEEEE. The CDR3 sequence: CASSLGRAYEQYF. As DNA, the CDR3 is TGTGCCAGCAGCTTGGGAAGGGCCTACGAGCAGTACTTC.

This clonotype was recorded many times. The chain recombines TRBV6-1 with TRBJ1-2; 10 bases line up with TRBD1. J gave up 4 bases and V 3 bases, and 5 bases lay outside the gene matches. CDR1 and CDR2 from the germline V gene are MNHNS and SASEGT. The CDR3 is 15 amino acids. DNA for the CDR3: TGTGCCAGCAGTGACCAGACAGGGGGCGGCTATGGCTACACCTTC. Translation gives CASSDQTGGGYGYTF.

This clonotype was picked up many times. The J gene is TRBJ2-1, the V gene TRBV20-1; no clear D. The CDR3 sequence is 16 residues long. V dropped 3 bases and J dropped 7 bases, with 22 bases sitting between them. Germline values: CDR1 DFQATT, CDR2 SNEGSKA (reference sequence). CDR3 protein: CSARSYQALLSNEQFF. The DNA of the CDR3 is TGCAGTGCTAGGTCTTATCAAGCCCTCTTATCAAATGAGCAGTTCTTC.

This chain joins TRBV18 and TRBJ1-3; the D is unclear. The CDR3 has 14 residues. CDR1 KGHSH and CDR2 LQKENI come from the germline V gene. V was cut by 2 bases and J by 3 bases, with 8 bases left in between. CDR3 loop: CASSPEGDGNTIYF. CDR3 DNA: TGTGCCAGCTCACCAGAGGGAGATGGAAACACCATATATTTT.

Ten or more counts support this clonotype. CDR3 in amino acids: CASGDRGTEAFF. DNA for the CDR3: TGTGCCAGCGGGGACAGGGGAACTGAAGCTTTCTTT. The V and J genes are TRBV12-3 or TRBV12-4 and TRBJ1-1; 10 bases are shared with TRBD1. With V trimmed by 8 bases and J by 5 bases, 2 bases remained unmatched. This CDR3 spans 12 amino acids.

Within the sample, this clonotype is large. The gene calls are TRBV5-1 and TRBJ2-7; 10 positions agree with TRBD2. V was clipped by 2 bases and J by 7 bases; unmatched bases: 6. Per germline, CDR1 SGHRS and CDR2 YFSETQ. This CDR3 is built from 14 residues. CDR3 DNA sequence: TGCGCCAGCAGCTTCGGACCTAGCGGGAGAGAGCAGTACTTC. Its translation: CASSFGPSGREQYF.

This clonotype was detected many times. The gene calls are TRBV5-1 and TRBJ2-5; 9 bases align to TRBD2. The CDR3 loop spans 14 amino acids. CDR1 SGHRS and CDR2 YFSETQ come from the germline V gene. The ends lost 1 base at V and 5 bases at J; junction bases unmatched: 3. CDR3 region: CASSLRREGETQYF. CDR3 bases: TGCGCCAGCAGCTTGCGGCGGGAGGGGGAGACCCAGTACTTC.

This clonotype was counted at least ten times. This chain links TRBV3-1 with TRBJ1-2, with a possible D match to TRBD1 (5 bases). The CDR3 has 14 residues. From germline, CDR1 is LGHDT and CDR2 YNNKEL (reference sequence). The ends were cut back, 1 base at V and 8 bases at J, with 14 bases in the middle. The CDR3 spells CASSQAGALEGYTF. The CDR3 DNA reads TGTGCCAGCAGCCAAGCCGGGGCGCTTGAAGGCTACACCTTC.

Ten or more counts support this clonotype. This chain links TRBV24-1 with TRBJ2-3; D gene ambiguous. The CDR3 contains 17 residues. V lost 1 base and J lost 0, with 13 bases in between. Per germline, CDR1 KGHDR and CDR2 SFDVKD. CDR3 loop: CATSDLGGPPSTDTQYF. Here the CDR3 DNA reads TGTGCCACCAGTGATTTAGGCGGTCCCCCTAGCACAGATACGCAGTATTTT.

This clonotype occurred many times. This chain joins TRBV5-1 and TRBJ2-5, with 7 positions matching TRBD2. Germline values: CDR1 SGHRS, CDR2 YFSETQ. This CDR3 comprises 14 residues. V shed 5 bases and J 3 bases; nucleotides not matched to a gene: 7. Written as DNA, the CDR3 is TGCGCCAGCAGTCACCAGAGCGGGGAAGAGACCCAGTACTTC. Translating gives CASSHQSGEETQYF.

In this sample, this clonotype turned up many times. This chain connects TRBV4-1 to TRBJ1-1; D perhaps matches TRBD1 (5 bases). Germline loops: CDR1 MGHRA, CDR2 YSYEKL. Trimming took 8 bases from V and 0 from J, leaving 16 bases between them. The CDR3 has 15 amino acids. CDR3 DNA sequence: TGCGCCAGCCGCGGGGGACCGCTGATGAACACTGAAGCTTTCTTT. Protein sequence: CASRGGPLMNTEAFF.

This clonotype has ten or more counts. The V call is TRBV20-1, the J call TRBJ1-4; D is possibly TRBD1 (5 bases). V was cut by 1 base and J by 7 bases, with 16 bases left in between. Germline CDR1 is DFQATT and CDR2 is SNEGSKA (reference sequence). CDR3 length: 15 residues. CDR3 sequence: CSARGRGEEGEKLFF. The CDR3 coding sequence is TGCAGTGCTAGAGGAAGAGGGGAAGAGGGTGAAAAACTGTTTTTT.

This clonotype was seen more than once but under ten times. A read error is possible here, since a much larger clone lies one base away. The V and J genes are TRBV18 and TRBJ1-2; D call uncertain. This CDR3 is built from 14 residues. Looked up from germline, CDR1 is KGHSH and CDR2 is LQKENI. CDR3: CTSSLNRNTYGYTF. CDR3 coding DNA: TGTACCAGCTCACTCAATAGAAACACCTATGGCTACACCTTC.

Ten or more counts support this clonotype. The rearrangement links TRBV27 to TRBJ1-4; D gene ambiguous. Per germline, CDR1 MNHEY and CDR2 SMNVEV (reference sequence). V lost 6 bases and J 8 bases, leaving 16 bases between the germline ends. The length of the CDR3 is 14 residues. In DNA form, the CDR3 reads TGTGCCAGCAGCCTCAGAAGGATGGGGGAAAAACTGTTTTTT. Protein: CASSLRRMGEKLFF.

This clonotype appeared many times. This chain links TRBV5-1 with TRBJ1-1; a possible D gene is TRBD1 (5 bases). CDR1 SGHRS and CDR2 YFSETQ come from the germline V gene. The CDR3 has 15 amino acids. V lost 0 bases and J 0 bases, leaving 9 bases between the germline ends. CDR3 in amino acids: CASSLAGGLNTEAFF. The DNA of the CDR3 is TGCGCCAGCAGCTTGGCCGGGGGGTTGAACACTGAAGCTTTCTTT.

This clonotype has ten or more counts. The chain combines TRBV7-2 with TRBJ2-1; D remains unclear. V was pared by 1 base and J by 4 bases, with 11 bases between. The length of the CDR3 is 15 residues. Germline V gives CDR1 SGHTA, CDR2 FQGNSA. The CDR3 loop reads CASSLDPLRYNEQFF. The CDR3 nucleotides are TGTGCCAGCAGCTTAGACCCCCTTAGATACAATGAGCAGTTCTTC.

This clonotype was observed at least ten times. The CDR3 sequence is CASSADSGYGYTF. Here the CDR3 DNA reads TGCGCCAGCTCAGCCGACAGTGGCTATGGCTACACCTTC. The chain carries TRBV5-1 and TRBJ1-2; D is possibly TRBD1 (5 bases). The V and J ends lost 7 bases and 4 bases respectively, with 14 bases between them. The CDR3 runs 13 residues. The germline CDR1 and CDR2 sequences are SGHRS and YFSETQ. Based on the CDR3 plus reference TRBV5-1 and TRBJ1-2, the full variable domain is KAGVTQTPRYLIKTRGQQVTLSCSPISGHRSVSWYQQTPGQGLQFLFEYFSETQRNKGNFPGRFSGRQFSNSRSEMNVSTLELGDSALYLCASSADSGYGYTFGSGTRLTVV.

This clonotype was observed many times. The chain is built from TRBV5-1 and TRBJ1-6; possible D gene TRBD1, 6 bases. The CDR3 length is 13 residues. Trimming took off 5 bases at V and 8 bases at J, with 11 bases between the two ends. CDR1 and CDR2 from the germline V gene are SGHRS and YFSETQ. CDR3 loop: CASRQGADSPLHF. As DNA, the CDR3 is TGCGCCAGCAGACAGGGCGCCGATTCACCCCTCCACTTT.

This clonotype was counted at least ten times. V gene TRBV10-2 combines with J gene TRBJ2-3, with 13 bases lining up with TRBD2. CDR3 length equals 16 residues. V lost 7 bases, J lost 4 bases, and 8 bases stayed unmatched. CDR1 and CDR2 from the germline V gene are WSHSY and SAAADI. CDR3 residues: CASNKGLAGAPDTQYF. DNA of the CDR3: TGCGCCAGCAATAAAGGACTAGCGGGGGCCCCAGATACGCAGTATTTT.